Following are 8 T cell receptor beta chains from one sample sequenced in a study of blood T cell repertoires in COVID-19. The protocol was immunoSEQ multiplex PCR, while the TCRdb copy is restricted to in-frame clones and leaves out a portion. Among approximately 440,000 clones listed, about nine tenths were seen once. Sequenced input: peripheral blood. All receptors come from a woman aged 50 to 65 with COVID-19, enrolled during active disease.

V usage is TRBV3-1 (or the pseudogene TRBV3-2) and J usage is TRBJ2-7, with TRBD2 identical over 13 bases. The V segment lost 3 bases and the J segment 0 bases; nucleotides outside the gene matches: 14. CDR3 length: 20 amino acids. Germline loops: CDR1 LGHDT, CDR2 YNNKEL (reference sequence). CDR3 in DNA: TGTGCCAGCAGCCAGGGGAAACTGGGACTAGCGGGGATCCGCTCCTACGAGCAGTACTTC. It yields the protein CASSQGKLGLAGIRSYEQYF.

This sequence joins TRBV30 and TRBJ1-1; tentative D call: TRBD1 (5 bases). Germline V gene lookup returns CDR1 GTSNPN and CDR2 SVGIG (reference sequence). V was trimmed by 0 bases and J by 3 bases, leaving 8 bases between them. The CDR3 runs to 13 residues. CDR3 nucleotide sequence: TGTGCCTGGAGTGTACAACAGGACACTGAAGCTTTCTTT. It is translated as CAWSVQQDTEAFF.

The chain employs TRBV20-1 and TRBJ1-5; weak D call: TRBD1 (5 bases). Trimming removed 3 bases from V and 1 base from J, with 16 bases in between. Looked up from germline, CDR1 is DFQATT and CDR2 is SNEGSKA (reference sequence). The CDR3 covers 16 residues. DNA of the CDR3: TGCAGTGCTAGTCCCCTGGGGGGGATGAGCAATCAGCCCCAGCATTTT. Amino acids: CSASPLGGMSNQPQHF.

This sequence joins TRBV6-5 and TRBJ1-5; tentative D call: TRBD1 (6 bases). Trimming pared 10 bases from V and 0 bases from J, leaving 13 bases between. CDR1 is MNHEY and CDR2 is SVGAGI in the germline V gene. This CDR3 contains 14 residues. The CDR3 reads CATGGLSSNQPQHF. In DNA form, the CDR3 reads TGTGCCACGGGGGGCCTAAGTAGCAATCAGCCCCAGCATTTT.

In this sample, this clone turned up a few times. V and J are TRBV3-1 (or the pseudogene TRBV3-2) and TRBJ2-1; 7 nucleotides line up with TRBD2. CDR3 length: 12 amino acids. Germline V lookup: CDR1 LGHDT, CDR2 YNNKEL (reference sequence). V gave up 8 bases and J gave up 2 bases; unmatched junction bases: 0. This CDR3 reads CASGGAYNEQFF. The CDR3 DNA sequence: TGTGCCAGCGGGGGGGCCTACAATGAGCAGTTCTTC.

A word on this clone: At one boundary the junction diverges from the germline segment, which might be a read error. The chain recombines TRBV6-1 with TRBJ1-4, with 11 bases matching TRBD1. CDR3 length: 16 amino acids. CDR1 MNHNS and CDR2 SASEGT come from the germline V gene. The CDR3 region is CASREGTGGTNEKLFF. For the CDR3, the DNA is TGTGCCAGCAGGGAAGGGACAGGGGGAACTAATGAAAAACTGTTTTTT.

This clone is a singleton in its sample. This chain connects TRBV28 to TRBJ1-1; 7 positions match TRBD1. V was clipped by 6 bases and J by 7 bases; unmatched bases: 14. The CDR3 loop spans 15 amino acids. Germline values: CDR1 MDHEN, CDR2 SYDVKM. The DNA of the CDR3 is TGTGCCAGCAGCCTCAGGCCCGACAGGGTAGGTGAAGCTTTCTTT. Translated: CASSLRPDRVGEAFF. The full variable domain, with the rest looked up from reference TRBV28 and TRBJ1-1, is DVKVTQSSRYLVKRTGEKVFLECVQDMDHENMFWYRQDPGLGLRLIYFSYDVKMKEKGDIPEGYSVSREKKERFSLILESASTNQTSMYLCASSLRPDRVGEAFFGQGTRLTVV.

The chain joins TRBV5-4 to TRBJ1-1; no definite D call. Germline assignment: CDR1 SGHNT and CDR2 YYREEE (reference sequence). Between the trimmed V and J ends, which lost 0 bases and 7 bases, there was a span of 7 bases. CDR3 length: 12 amino acids. The CDR3 sequence is CASSLDSSEAFF. The CDR3, as DNA: TGTGCCAGCAGCTTGGATTCCAGTGAAGCTTTCTTT.